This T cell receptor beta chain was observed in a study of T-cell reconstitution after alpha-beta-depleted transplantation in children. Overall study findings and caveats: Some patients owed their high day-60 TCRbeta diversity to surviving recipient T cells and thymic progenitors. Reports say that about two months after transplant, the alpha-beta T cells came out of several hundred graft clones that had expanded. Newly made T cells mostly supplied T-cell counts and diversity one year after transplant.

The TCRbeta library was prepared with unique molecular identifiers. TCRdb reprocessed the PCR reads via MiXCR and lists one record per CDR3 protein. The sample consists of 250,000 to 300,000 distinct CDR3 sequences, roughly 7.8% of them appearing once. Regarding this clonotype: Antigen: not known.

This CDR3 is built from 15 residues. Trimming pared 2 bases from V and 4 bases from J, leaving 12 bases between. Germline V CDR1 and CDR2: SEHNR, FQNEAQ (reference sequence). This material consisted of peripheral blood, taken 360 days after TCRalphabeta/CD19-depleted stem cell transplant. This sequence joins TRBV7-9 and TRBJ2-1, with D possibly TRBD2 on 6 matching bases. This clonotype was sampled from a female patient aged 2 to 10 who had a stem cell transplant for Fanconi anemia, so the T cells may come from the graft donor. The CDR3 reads CASSLQGLAYNEQFF. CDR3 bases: TGTGCCAGCAGCTTACAGGGACTCGCGTACAATGAGCAGTTCTTC.